This passage covers 31 T cell receptor beta chains from one sample sequenced in a study of blood T cells in healthy people across ages. With a J-beta primer mix and a sample-barcoded 5' primer, a second PCR ran about 7 to 11 cycles. TCRdb re-called the 5' RACE reads with MiXCR, one entry per CDR3 protein. The profile covers 700,000 to 800,000 distinct CDR3 sequences, with roughly 41% appearing a single time and around a fifth taken by the ten largest. The sequenced material came from blood. The receptors come from a woman aged 55-75 years in good health.

This clonotype appeared a few times. This rearrangement joins TRBV3-1 to TRBJ2-7; 8 bases map to TRBD1. Germline loops: CDR1 LGHDT, CDR2 YNNKEL (reference sequence). J gave up 2 bases and V 3 bases, and 12 bases lay outside the gene matches. The CDR3 is 17 residues long. The CDR3 is CASSQPSYGTGAYEQYF. CDR3 nucleotide sequence: TGTGCCAGCAGCCAGCCGTCATACGGGACAGGAGCCTACGAGCAGTACTTC.

This sequence joins TRBV7-9 and TRBJ2-1; TRBD1 agrees at 10 bases. Trimming took 1 base from V and 9 from J; bases not matched to a gene: 9. The CDR3 is 16 amino acids. Per the germline V gene, CDR1 is SEHNR and CDR2 is FQNEAQ (reference sequence). CDR3 in amino acids: CASSLGRDRGYGEQFF. The CDR3 nucleotides are TGTGCCAGCAGCTTAGGCCGGGACAGGGGTTACGGTGAGCAGTTCTTC.

The chain joins TRBV10-3 to TRBJ2-7; D may be TRBD2 (6 bases). Germline CDR1 is ENHRY and CDR2 is SYGVKD. The CDR3 has 16 residues. Trimming took off 0 bases at V and 7 bases at J, with 19 bases between the two ends. The CDR3, as DNA: TGTGCCATCAGTGAGTCTAAAGTGGAGGGCCTAACTGAGCAGTACTTC. Its translation is CAISESKVEGLTEQYF.

This clonotype was counted at least ten times. Germline is not matched at one junction end, which may reflect a read error. This chain uses TRBV7-2 with TRBJ2-7; 7 positions agree with TRBD2. Germline lookup yields CDR1 SGHTA and CDR2 FQGNSA. The CDR3 runs to 14 residues. The DNA for the CDR3 is TGTGCCAGCAGCTTCCTGGGCGGGGGTTACGAACAGTACTTC. Protein sequence: CASSFLGGGYEQYF.

This clonotype turned up a few times. The rearrangement links TRBV7-2 to TRBJ1-2; 8 nucleotides line up with TRBD1. After removal of 4 bases from V and 4 bases from J, the junction contained 5 bases not matched to a gene. The germline V gene has CDR1 SGHTA and CDR2 FQGNSA. The CDR3 extends over 14 amino acids. The CDR3 DNA is TGTGCCAGCAGCTCGGGACAGGCGACCTATGGCTACACCTTC. Translated: CASSSGQATYGYTF.

The V gene is TRBV11-2, the J gene TRBJ2-1; 12 bases line up with TRBD2. The CDR3 is 17 residues long. Germline-derived CDR1 and CDR2 are SGHAT and FQNNGV. V dropped 4 bases and J dropped 7; count of bases not matched to a gene: 11. The CDR3 loop is CASSSLAGGLISNEQFF. The CDR3 coding sequence is TGTGCCAGCAGCTCTCTAGCGGGAGGGCTCATTTCGAATGAGCAGTTCTTC.

Details on this clonotype: With a much larger clone just one base away, this may be a read error. This rearrangement joins TRBV5-5 to TRBJ2-1; 10 bases match TRBD2. The CDR3 is made up of 16 amino acids. The germline CDR1 and CDR2 sequences are SGHKS and YYEKEE (reference sequence). The DNA of the CDR3 is TGTGCCAGCGGCTTGGAGGCGGCTAGCGGGGGTAATGAGCAGTTCTTC. This codes for CASGLEAASGGNEQFF.

This clonotype was recorded at least ten times. This chain uses TRBV29-1 with TRBJ1-2; D gene ambiguous. Germline lookup yields CDR1 SQVTM and CDR2 ANQGSEA. V gave up 3 bases and J gave up 3 bases, with 11 bases separating them. This CDR3 comprises 13 residues. The CDR3 sequence: CSVEERIYYGYTF. CDR3 DNA sequence: TGCAGCGTTGAGGAGAGGATCTACTATGGCTACACCTTC. Full variable domain (rest looked up from reference TRBV29-1 and TRBJ1-2): SAVISQKPSRDICQRGTSLTIQCQVDSQVTMMFWYRQQPGQSLTLIATANQGSEATYESGFVIDKFPISRPNLTFSTLTVSNMSPEDSSIYLCSVEERIYYGYTFGSGTRLTVV.

This rearrangement joins TRBV9 to TRBJ2-5, with 7 bases lining up with TRBD2. Germline assignment: CDR1 SGDLS and CDR2 YYNGEE. This CDR3 spans 16 amino acids. Losses at the gene ends were 2 bases for V and 3 bases for J; bases not matched to a gene: 10. The CDR3 here is CASSVREAGLKETQYF. Here the CDR3 DNA reads TGTGCCAGCAGCGTGAGGGAAGCGGGGCTGAAAGAGACCCAGTACTTC.

At least ten counts were recorded for this clonotype. The CDR3 sequence is CASSWDRGYEQYF. In DNA form, the CDR3 reads TGTGCCAGCAGCTGGGACAGGGGCTACGAGCAGTACTTC. This chain links TRBV12-3 or TRBV12-4 with TRBJ2-7; 10 nucleotides line up with TRBD1. The CDR3 is 13 amino acids. Trimming took 6 bases from V and 3 from J; bases not matched to a gene: 2.

The chain employs TRBV14 and TRBJ1-1, with D hard to call. V gave up 2 bases and J gave up 4 bases, with 11 bases separating them. The CDR3 has 14 residues. The V gene's germline CDR1 is SGHDN and CDR2 FVKESK. DNA for the CDR3: TGTGCCAGCAGCCAACACAGCCAGAGCACTGAAGCTTTCTTT. Protein: CASSQHSQSTEAFF.

A word on this clonotype: This may arise from a read error, as a much more abundant clone is one base away. The rearrangement links TRBV29-1 to TRBJ2-1; 8 bases map to TRBD2. The CDR3 runs to 17 residues. The germline V gene encodes CDR1 SQVTM and CDR2 ANQGSEA. CDR3 in DNA: TGCAGCGTTGAACGCACCCTAACTAGCGGAATATACAAGGAGCAGTTCTTC. Translation: CSVERTLTSGIYKEQFF.

This clonotype was seen a few times. V usage is TRBV7-2 and J usage is TRBJ2-3; 7 nucleotides match TRBD2. The CDR3 consists of 16 residues. The V gene end was trimmed by 6 bases and the J gene end by 0 bases; junction bases not matched to a gene: 9. Germline CDR1 is SGHTA and CDR2 is FQGNSA. The CDR3 spells CASRRGSKSSTDTQYF. In DNA, the CDR3 is TGTGCCAGCAGACGCGGGAGCAAATCTAGCACAGATACGCAGTATTTT.

This clonotype has a single count. The chain couples TRBV21-1 to TRBJ1-2; the table's D call of TRBD1 was not tested on the DNA. TRBV21-1 corresponds to a pseudogene. There are 14 residues in the CDR3. This CDR3 reads CASSKAAGMTGYTF. CDR3 in DNA: TGTGCCAGCAGCAAAGCGGCAGGGATGACAGGCTACACCTTC.

The CDR3 protein is CASRCVYRGSGNEQYF. Here the CDR3 DNA reads TGTGCCAGCCGGTGCGTCTACCGTGGCAGTGGAAACGAGCAGTACTTC. The V gene is TRBV21-1, the J gene TRBJ2-7. TRBV21-1 is listed as a pseudogene. The CDR3 spans 16 residues.

The sample holds a few counts of this clonotype. The chain joins TRBV7-2 to TRBJ2-1; 10 bases match TRBD2. The length of the CDR3 is 15 residues. Germline V lookup: CDR1 SGHTA, CDR2 FQGNSA. The J segment lost 5 bases and the V segment lost 8 bases, leaving 9 bases of the junction unmatched. CDR3 in DNA: TGTGCCAGCGGGATCCCTAGCGGGAGTCACAATGAGCAGTTCTTC. Translation: CASGIPSGSHNEQFF.

The chain combines TRBV4-1 with TRBJ1-2, with unresolved D. Per the germline V gene, CDR1 is MGHRA and CDR2 is YSYEKL. This CDR3 contains 14 residues. Trimming took 4 bases from V and 5 from J, leaving 14 bases between them. This CDR3 is CASSRPGSGYGYTF. CDR3 nucleotide sequence: TGCGCCAGCAGCCGTCCAGGTTCGGGATATGGCTACACCTTC.

The genes are TRBV29-1 and TRBJ2-5, with D perhaps TRBD1 or TRBD2 (5 bases each). In germline, CDR1 is SQVTM, CDR2 ANQGSEA. The ends were cut back, 8 bases at V and 4 bases at J, with 14 bases in the middle. The CDR3 runs to 12 residues. In DNA form, the CDR3 reads TGCAGCCTCACGCCAGGGACAGAGACCCAGTACTTC. Protein sequence: CSLTPGTETQYF.

The CDR3 nucleotides read TGTGCCAGCAGTTTGGAGGCAGAGACTAAATACAATGAGCAGTTCTTC. It translates to CASSLEAETKYNEQFF. This chain joins TRBV12-3 or TRBV12-4 and TRBJ2-1; tentatively, D is TRBD2 (5 bases). V was pared by 3 bases and J by 4 bases, with 16 bases between. This CDR3 spans 16 amino acids.

This clonotype occurred a few times. The rearrangement joins TRBV6-2 or TRBV6-3 to TRBJ2-2; TRBD2 agrees at 8 bases. This CDR3 is built from 15 residues. Germline CDR1 MNHEY, CDR2 SVGEGT. V shed 1 base, J shed 6 bases, and the junction held 4 bases outside the gene matches. CDR3 nucleotides: TGTGCCAGCAGTTACTACACGGGGGGGTCCGGGGAGCTGTTTTTT. This codes for CASSYYTGGSGELFF.

Of note for this clonotype: A much larger clonotype is one base distant, so this may be a read error. The chain links TRBV5-1 to TRBJ2-1; either TRBD1 or TRBD2 may supply D (5 bases each). The J call may be wrong; the DNA end is better matched by TRBJ2-7. Germline CDR1 and CDR2: SGHRS and YFSETQ. This CDR3 is 15 amino acids long. CDR3 DNA sequence: TGCGCCAGCAGTTCCGGGACCAGCTCCTACAATGAGCAGTACTTC. This translates into CASSSGTSSYNEQYF.

The rearrangement joins TRBV20-1 to TRBJ2-6; the D is unclear. The germline CDR1 and CDR2 sequences are DFQATT and SNEGSKA (reference sequence). This CDR3 has 15 residues. V lost 0 bases, J lost 4 bases, and 10 bases lay in between. The CDR3 sequence is CSARDMGTGANVLTF. The DNA for the CDR3 is TGCAGTGCTAGAGATATGGGTACCGGGGCCAACGTCCTGACTTTC.

Details on this clonotype: At one end, the junction sequence differs from germline, possibly due to a read error. This rearrangement joins TRBV20-1 to TRBJ2-1; D possibly corresponds to TRBD2 (5 bases). The CDR3 has 15 residues. Germline V gives CDR1 DFQATT, CDR2 SNEGSKA (reference sequence). The CDR3 nucleotides read TGCAGTGCTAGAGATCGGGGTAACTCCTACAATGGGCAGTTCTTC. Protein: CSARDRGNSYNGQFF.

The chain recombines TRBV12-3 or TRBV12-4 with TRBJ2-3; 9 bases fit TRBD2. This CDR3 has 16 residues. The V gene end was trimmed by 4 bases and the J gene end by 15 bases; junction bases not matched to a gene: 20. CDR3 nucleotides: TGTGCCAGCAGTTACCGGACTAGCGTGAGAGCAGATGCGGAATATTTT. Its translation is CASSYRTSVRADAEYF.

The chain recombines TRBV13 with TRBJ1-6, with 7 bases aligning to TRBD1. V lost 5 bases, J lost 8 bases, and 3 bases stayed unmatched. This CDR3 region has 13 residues. Germline CDR1 reads PRHDT; CDR2 reads FYEKMQ (reference sequence). The DNA for the CDR3 is TGTGCCAGCAGCGGCAGGGGGTATTCACCCCTCCACTTT. It specifies CASSGRGYSPLHF. Combining the CDR3 with reference TRBV13 and TRBJ1-6 gives the whole variable domain AAGVIQSPRHLIKEKRETATLKCYPIPRHDTVYWYQQGPGQDPQFLISFYEKMQSDKGSIPDRFSAQQFSDYHSELNMSSLELGDSALYFCASSGRGYSPLHFGNGTRLTVT.

The chain joins TRBV7-2 to TRBJ2-3; D is uncertain. Trimming took off 2 bases at V and 2 bases at J, with 8 bases between the two ends. The length of the CDR3 is 14 residues. Per germline, CDR1 SGHTA and CDR2 FQGNSA. Here the CDR3 reads CASSLNGFTDTQYF. The CDR3 DNA is TGTGCCAGCAGCTTAAACGGATTCACAGATACGCAGTATTTT.

This clonotype came up a few times. The genes are TRBV10-3 and TRBJ2-5; 8 nucleotides align to TRBD1. With 7 bases clipped from V and 1 base from J, the junction kept 14 bases outside the gene matches. Per germline, CDR1 ENHRY and CDR2 SYGVKD. This CDR3 has 17 amino acids. Written as DNA, the CDR3 is TGTGCCATCACTAATCCAGACGAGACAGGGGTCCAAGAGACCCAGTACTTC. This sequence encodes CAITNPDETGVQETQYF.

V usage is TRBV2 and J usage is TRBJ2-5; 8 bases fit TRBD1. The J call may be mistaken, given a closer DNA end match to TRBJ2-7. Germline V CDR1 and CDR2: SNHLY, FYNNEI. CDR3 length equals 18 residues. The CDR3 region has the DNA TGTGCCAGCAGTTTTGAAGAAGCCACAGGGGGAGCAAATGACGAGCAGTACTTC. This gives the protein CASSFEEATGGANDEQYF.

The chain recombines TRBV6-5 with TRBJ1-2; no firm D call. V lost 5 bases, J lost 4 bases, and 11 bases lay in between. This CDR3 has 13 residues. Looked up from germline, CDR1 is MNHEY and CDR2 is SVGAGI. The CDR3 DNA reads TGTGCCAGCAGTAACCCCTATCGCTATGGCTACACCTTC. It is translated as CASSNPYRYGYTF.

The V call is TRBV12-3 or TRBV12-4, the J call TRBJ2-3; no clear D gene. The CDR3 loop spans 12 amino acids. The V gene lost 1 base and the J gene lost 14 bases, with 13 bases spanning the gap. The CDR3 protein is CASSLGVGGPYF. CDR3 bases: TGTGCCAGCAGTTTAGGTGTGGGTGGTCCGTATTTT.

V usage is TRBV6-1 and J usage is TRBJ2-7; TRBD2 might be the D (6 bases). The length of the CDR3 is 13 residues. Germline V lookup: CDR1 MNHNS, CDR2 SASEGT. V shed 11 bases and J shed 2 bases, with 16 bases lying between them. CDR3 bases: TGTGCCTTGGGAACGGGAGAAACCTACGAGCAGTACTTC. Residues: CALGTGETYEQYF.